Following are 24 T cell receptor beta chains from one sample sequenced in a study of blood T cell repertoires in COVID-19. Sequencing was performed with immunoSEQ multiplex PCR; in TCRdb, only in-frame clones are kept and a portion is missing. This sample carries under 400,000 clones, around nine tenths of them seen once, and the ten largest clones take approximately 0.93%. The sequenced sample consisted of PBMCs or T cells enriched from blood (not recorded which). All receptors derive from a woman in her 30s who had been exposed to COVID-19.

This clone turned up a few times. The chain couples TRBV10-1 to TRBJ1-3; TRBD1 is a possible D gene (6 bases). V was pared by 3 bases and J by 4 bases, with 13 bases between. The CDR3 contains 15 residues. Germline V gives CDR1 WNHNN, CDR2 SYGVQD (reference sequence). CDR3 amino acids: CASSDLRGDGNTIYF. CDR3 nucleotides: TGCGCCAGCAGTGACCTCAGGGGAGACGGAAACACCATATATTTT.

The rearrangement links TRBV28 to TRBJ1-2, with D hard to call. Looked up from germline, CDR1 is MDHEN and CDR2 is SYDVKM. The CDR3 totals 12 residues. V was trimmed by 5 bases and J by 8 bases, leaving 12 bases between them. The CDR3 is CASSPRTGGYTF. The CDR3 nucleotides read TGTGCCAGCAGTCCCAGAACGGGAGGCTACACCTTC.

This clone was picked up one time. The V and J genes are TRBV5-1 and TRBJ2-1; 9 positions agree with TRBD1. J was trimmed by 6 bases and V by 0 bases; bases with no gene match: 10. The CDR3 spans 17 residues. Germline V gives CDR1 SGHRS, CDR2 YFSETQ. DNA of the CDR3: TGCGCCAGCAGCTTGGCCCTAGACAGGGGGATCAGCAATGAGCAGTTCTTC. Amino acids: CASSLALDRGISNEQFF. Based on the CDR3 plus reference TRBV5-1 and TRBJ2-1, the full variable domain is KAGVTQTPRYLIKTRGQQVTLSCSPISGHRSVSWYQQTPGQGLQFLFEYFSETQRNKGNFPGRFSGRQFSNSRSEMNVSTLELGDSALYLCASSLALDRGISNEQFFGPGTRLTVL.

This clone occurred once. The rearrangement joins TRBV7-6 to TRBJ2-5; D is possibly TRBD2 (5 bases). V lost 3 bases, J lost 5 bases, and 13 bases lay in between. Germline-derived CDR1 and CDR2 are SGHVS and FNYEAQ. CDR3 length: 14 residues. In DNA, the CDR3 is TGTGCCAGCAGCTTCACTTCGGGCGGGGAGACCCAGTACTTC. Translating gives CASSFTSGGETQYF.

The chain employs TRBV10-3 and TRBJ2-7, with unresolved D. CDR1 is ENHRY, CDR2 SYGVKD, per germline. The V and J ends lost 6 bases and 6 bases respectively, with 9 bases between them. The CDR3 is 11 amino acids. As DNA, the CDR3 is TGTGCCATCAGCCCTGACACCGAGCAGTACTTC. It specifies CAISPDTEQYF.

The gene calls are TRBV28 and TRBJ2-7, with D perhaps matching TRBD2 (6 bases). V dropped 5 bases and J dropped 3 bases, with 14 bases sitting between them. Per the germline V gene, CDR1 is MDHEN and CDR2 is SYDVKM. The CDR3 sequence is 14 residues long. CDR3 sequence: CASSLLGTLYEQYF. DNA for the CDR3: TGTGCCAGCAGTCTTCTCGGGACTCTCTACGAGCAGTACTTC.

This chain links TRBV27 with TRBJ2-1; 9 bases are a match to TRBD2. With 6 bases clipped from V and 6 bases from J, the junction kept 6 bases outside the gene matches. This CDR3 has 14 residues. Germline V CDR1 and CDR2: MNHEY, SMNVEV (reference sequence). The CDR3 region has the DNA TGTGCCAGCAGGGCCCTAGCGGGATCCAATGAGCAGTTCTTC. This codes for CASRALAGSNEQFF.

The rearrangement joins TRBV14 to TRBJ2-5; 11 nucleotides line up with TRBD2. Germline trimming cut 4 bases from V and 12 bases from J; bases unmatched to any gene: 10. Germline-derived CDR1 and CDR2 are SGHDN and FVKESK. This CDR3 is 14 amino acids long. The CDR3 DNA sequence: TGTGCCAGCAGCCGAAGCAGACCGGGACTAGCGGAGTACTTC. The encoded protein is CASSRSRPGLAEYF.

CDR3 amino acids: CASSSPNTGELFF. CDR3 DNA: TGTGCCAGCAGCTCTCCGAACACCGGGGAGCTGTTTTTT. V gene TRBV11-3 combines with J gene TRBJ2-2; no firm D call. In germline, CDR1 is SGHNT, CDR2 YENEEA. Trimming stripped 4 bases from V and 0 bases from J, with 3 bases between. This CDR3 has 13 residues. The full variable domain, with the rest looked up from reference TRBV11-3 and TRBJ2-2, is EAGVVQSPRYKIIEKKQPVAFWCNPISGHNTLYWYLQNLGQGPELLIRYENEEAVDDSQLPKDRFSAERLKGVDSTLKIQPAELGDSAVYLCASSSPNTGELFFGEGSRLTVL.

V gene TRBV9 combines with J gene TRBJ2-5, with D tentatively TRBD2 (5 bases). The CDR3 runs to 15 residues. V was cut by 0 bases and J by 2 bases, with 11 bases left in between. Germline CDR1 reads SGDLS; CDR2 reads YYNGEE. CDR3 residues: CASSVVPAAQETQYF. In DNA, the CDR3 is TGTGCCAGCAGCGTAGTGCCAGCGGCACAAGAGACCCAGTACTTC. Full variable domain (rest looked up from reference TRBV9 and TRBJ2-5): DSGVTQTPKHLITATGQRVTLRCSPRSGDLSVYWYQQSLDQGLQFLIQYYNGEERAKGNILERFSAQQFPDLHSELNLSSLELGDSALYFCASSVVPAAQETQYFGPGTRLLVL.

The CDR3 spells CASSEWTGSYNEQFF. CDR3 sequence (DNA): TGTGCCAGCAGCGAATGGACAGGTTCCTACAATGAGCAGTTCTTC. J is TRBJ2-1 and V is TRBV6-2 or TRBV6-3; 7 bases match TRBD1. The CDR3 is 15 amino acids. J was trimmed by 1 base and V by 6 bases; bases with no gene match: 6. The germline V gene has CDR1 MNHEY and CDR2 SVGEGT.

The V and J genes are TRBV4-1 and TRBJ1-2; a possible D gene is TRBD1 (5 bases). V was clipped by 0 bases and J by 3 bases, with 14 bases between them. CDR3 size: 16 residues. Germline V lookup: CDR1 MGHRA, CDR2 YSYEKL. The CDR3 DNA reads TGCGCCAGCAGCCAAGAATCGCGGGGCGGGTACTATGGCTACACCTTC. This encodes CASSQESRGGYYGYTF.

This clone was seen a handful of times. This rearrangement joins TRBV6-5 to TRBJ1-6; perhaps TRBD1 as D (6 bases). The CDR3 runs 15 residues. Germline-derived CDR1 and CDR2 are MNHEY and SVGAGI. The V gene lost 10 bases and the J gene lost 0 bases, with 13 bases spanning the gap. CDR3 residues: CATDRSSSYNSPLHF. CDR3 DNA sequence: TGTGCCACCGACAGGTCGAGCTCCTATAATTCACCCCTCCACTTT.

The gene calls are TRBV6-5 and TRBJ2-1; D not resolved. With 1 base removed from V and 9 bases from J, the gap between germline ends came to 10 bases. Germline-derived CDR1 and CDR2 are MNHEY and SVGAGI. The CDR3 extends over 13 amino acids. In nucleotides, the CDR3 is TGTGCCAGCAGTTACTTCGGAGCCGGTGAGCAGTTCTTC. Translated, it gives CASSYFGAGEQFF.

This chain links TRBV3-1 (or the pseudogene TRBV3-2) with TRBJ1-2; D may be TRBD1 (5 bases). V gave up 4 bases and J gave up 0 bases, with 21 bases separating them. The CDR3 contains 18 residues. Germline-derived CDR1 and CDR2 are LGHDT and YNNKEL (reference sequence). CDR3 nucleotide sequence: TGTGCCAGCAGCCCCTCGGGCGGGACGGTTAAAGCTAACTATGGCTACACCTTC. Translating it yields CASSPSGGTVKANYGYTF.

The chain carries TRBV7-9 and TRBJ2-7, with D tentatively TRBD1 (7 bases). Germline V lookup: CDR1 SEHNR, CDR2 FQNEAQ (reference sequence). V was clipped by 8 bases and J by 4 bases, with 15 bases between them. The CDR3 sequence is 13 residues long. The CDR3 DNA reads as TGTGCCAGCGACAAGACAGGGACTTACGAGCAGTACTTC. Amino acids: CASDKTGTYEQYF. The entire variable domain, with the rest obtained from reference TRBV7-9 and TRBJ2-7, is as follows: DTGVSQNPRHKITKRGQNVTFRCDPISEHNRLYWYRQTLGQGPEFLTYFQNEAQLEKSRLLSDRFSAERPKGSFSTLEIQRTEQGDSAMYLCASDKTGTYEQYFGPGTRLTVT.

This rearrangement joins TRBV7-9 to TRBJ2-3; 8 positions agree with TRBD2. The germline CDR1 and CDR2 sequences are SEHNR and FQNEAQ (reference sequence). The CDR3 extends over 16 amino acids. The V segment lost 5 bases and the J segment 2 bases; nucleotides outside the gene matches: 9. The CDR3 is CASSPPGLAFTDTQYF. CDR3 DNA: TGTGCCAGCAGCCCCCCAGGACTAGCATTCACAGATACGCAGTATTTT.

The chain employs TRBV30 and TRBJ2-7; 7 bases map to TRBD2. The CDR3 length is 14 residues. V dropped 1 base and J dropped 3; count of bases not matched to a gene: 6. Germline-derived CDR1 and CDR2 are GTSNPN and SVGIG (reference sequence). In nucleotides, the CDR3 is TGTGCCTGGAGTGCCCCGCCGGGGGGCTACGAGCAGTACTTC. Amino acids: CAWSAPPGGYEQYF.

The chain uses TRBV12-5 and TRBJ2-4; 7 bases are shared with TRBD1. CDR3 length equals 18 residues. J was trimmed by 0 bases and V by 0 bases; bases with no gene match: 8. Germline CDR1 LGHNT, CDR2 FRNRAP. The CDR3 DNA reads TGTGCTAGTGGTTTGGTAGTAGACAGGGTGATAGCCAAAAACATTCAGTACTTC. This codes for CASGLVVDRVIAKNIQYF. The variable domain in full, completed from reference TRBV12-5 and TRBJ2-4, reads DARVTQTPRHKVTEMGQEVTMRCQPILGHNTVFWYRQTMMQGLELLAYFRNRAPLDDSGMPKDRFSAEMPDATLATLKIQPSEPRDSAVYFCASGLVVDRVIAKNIQYFGAGTRLSVL.

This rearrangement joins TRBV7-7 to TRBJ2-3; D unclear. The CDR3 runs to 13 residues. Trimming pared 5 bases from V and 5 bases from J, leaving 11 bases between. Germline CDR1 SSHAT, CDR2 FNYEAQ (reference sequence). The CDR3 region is CASSPASRDTQYF. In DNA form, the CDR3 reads TGTGCCAGCAGCCCAGCTAGTAGAGATACGCAGTATTTT. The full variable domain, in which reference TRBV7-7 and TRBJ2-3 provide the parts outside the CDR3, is GAGVSQSPRYKVTKRGQDVTLRCDPISSHATLYWYQQALGQGPEFLTYFNYEAQPDKSGLPSDRFSAERPEGSISTLTIQRTEQRDSAMYRCASSPASRDTQYFGPGTRLTVL.

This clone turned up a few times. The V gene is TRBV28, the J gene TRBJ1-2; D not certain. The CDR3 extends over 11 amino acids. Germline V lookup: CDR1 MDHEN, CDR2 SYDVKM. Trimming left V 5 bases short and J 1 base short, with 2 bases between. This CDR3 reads CASSRNYGYTF. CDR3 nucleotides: TGTGCCAGCAGTCGTAACTATGGCTACACCTTC.

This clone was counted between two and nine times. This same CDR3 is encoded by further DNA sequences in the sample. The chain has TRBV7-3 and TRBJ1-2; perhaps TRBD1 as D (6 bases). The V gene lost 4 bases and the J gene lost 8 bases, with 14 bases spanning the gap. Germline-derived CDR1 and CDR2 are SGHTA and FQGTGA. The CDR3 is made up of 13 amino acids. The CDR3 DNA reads TGTGCCAGCAGCTCCGGGCAGGGGTCGGGCTACACCTTC. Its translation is CASSSGQGSGYTF. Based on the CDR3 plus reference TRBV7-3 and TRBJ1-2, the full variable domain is GAGVSQTPSNKVTEKGKYVELRCDPISGHTALYWYRQSLGQGPEFLIYFQGTGAADDSGLPNDRFFAVRPEGSVSTLKIQRTERGDSAVYLCASSSGQGSGYTFGSGTRLTVV.

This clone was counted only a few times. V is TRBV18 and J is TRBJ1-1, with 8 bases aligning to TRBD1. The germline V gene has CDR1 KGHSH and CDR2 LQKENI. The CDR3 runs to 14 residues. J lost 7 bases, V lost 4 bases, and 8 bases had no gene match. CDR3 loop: CASSLDRVRSEAFF. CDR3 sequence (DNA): TGTGCCAGCTCACTGGACAGGGTACGGAGTGAAGCTTTCTTT. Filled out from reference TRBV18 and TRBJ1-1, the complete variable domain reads NAGVMQNPRHLVRRRGQEARLRCSPMKGHSHVYWYRQLPEEGLKFMVYLQKENIIDESGMPKERFSAEFPKEGPSILRIQQVVRGDSAAYFCASSLDRVRSEAFFGQGTRLTVV.

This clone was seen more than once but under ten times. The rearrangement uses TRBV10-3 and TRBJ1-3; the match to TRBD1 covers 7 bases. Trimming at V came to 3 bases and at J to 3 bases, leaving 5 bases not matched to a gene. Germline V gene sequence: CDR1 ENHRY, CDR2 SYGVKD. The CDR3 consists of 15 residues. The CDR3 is CAISDTGVGGNTIYF. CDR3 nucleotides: TGTGCCATCAGTGACACAGGGGTTGGTGGAAACACCATATATTTT.